This note documents a single T cell receptor beta chain sequence. These data are taken from a study of cytomegalovirus exposure and HLA in healthy donors. Primers for the PCR totalled 60 Vbeta and 13 Jbeta. As handled by the study authors: A follow-up analysis tallied 70 million to 80 million unique TCR beta chains, roughly 11 million shared. Produced via immunoSEQ multiplex PCR; TCRdb's table is partial and in-frame only. The V and J calls and clone size were taken over from that table, and D and trimming were inferred from the DNA. Here the sample table reports 130,000 to 150,000 clones. V trimming: 6 bases; J trimming: 5 bases; junction bases outside the gene matches: 4. Germline V gene data show CDR1 as KGHSH and CDR2 as LQKENI. CDR3 length: 13 residues.

The V and J genes are TRBV18 and TRBJ1-2; 9 nucleotides line up with TRBD1. The clonotype originates from a male donor in good health and CMV-seronegative. Sample: PBMCs. DNA of the CDR3: TGTGCCAGCTCCGACAGGGGGTCTTATGGCTACACCTTC. It specifies CASSDRGSYGYTF. Full variable domain (remainder filled in from reference TRBV18 and TRBJ1-2): NAGVMQNPRHLVRRRGQEARLRCSPMKGHSHVYWYRQLPEEGLKFMVYLQKENIIDESGMPKERFSAEFPKEGPSILRIQQVVRGDSAAYFCASSDRGSYGYTFGSGTRLTVV.